The 16 T cell receptor beta chains below were found in one sample sequenced in a study of blood T cell repertoires in COVID-19. Profiled with immunoSEQ multiplex PCR; TCRdb holds only in-frame clones, not every one. The sample contains roughly 190,000 clones, around nine tenths of which appear only once. The sequenced sample consisted of peripheral blood. The source is a man aged 65-85 years with acute or convalescent COVID-19.

The rearrangement uses TRBV3-1 (or the pseudogene TRBV3-2) and TRBJ2-1, with 13 bases identical to TRBD2. V shed 4 bases, J shed 8 bases, and the junction held 8 bases outside the gene matches. The CDR3 length is 16 residues. Looked up from germline, CDR1 is LGHDT and CDR2 is YNNKEL (reference sequence). As DNA, the CDR3 is TGTGCCAGCAGCCGCACTAGCGGGAGGGCCTGGGATGAGCAGTTCTTC. Protein: CASSRTSGRAWDEQFF.

The chain is built from TRBV19 and TRBJ2-5; 8 bases agree with TRBD1. V shed 4 bases and J 5 bases; nucleotides not matched to a gene: 6. This CDR3 region has 14 residues. Germline CDR1 reads LNHDA; CDR2 reads SQIVND (reference sequence). CDR3 bases: TGTGCCAGTAGTACGACAGGGGTTGGGGAGACCCAGTACTTC. Encoded protein: CASSTTGVGETQYF.

The rearrangement links TRBV21-1 to TRBJ1-2; TRBD1 is taken as the D call from the table, unchecked against the DNA. TRBV21-1 is labeled a pseudogene. This CDR3 contains 14 residues. CDR3 sequence: CASSSSDRVYGYTF. For the CDR3, the DNA is TGTGCCAGCAGCAGTTCGGACAGGGTTTATGGCTACACCTTC.

Worth noting for this clone: Sequence at one end of the junction differs from germline and may be a read error. The V call is TRBV10-3, the J call TRBJ2-7; TRBD1 aligns across 7 bases. Germline CDR1 reads ENHRY; CDR2 reads SYGVKD. The CDR3 is made up of 12 amino acids. The CDR3 DNA is TGTGCCACCGGGACAGACCTATACCCGCGGGACTTC. This encodes CATGTDLYPRDF.

The chain links TRBV5-1 to TRBJ2-4; D gene ambiguous. There are 14 residues in the CDR3. Germline V gene lookup returns CDR1 SGHRS and CDR2 YFSETQ. V lost 1 base and J 2 bases, leaving 7 bases between the germline ends. CDR3 amino acids: CASSLSRSKNIQYF. DNA of the CDR3: TGCGCCAGCAGCTTGTCTAGATCCAAAAACATTCAGTACTTC.

The rearrangement links TRBV20-1 to TRBJ2-7, with D maybe TRBD2 (5 bases). The germline CDR1 and CDR2 sequences are DFQATT and SNEGSKA (reference sequence). V lost 3 bases to trimming and J lost 7 bases, with 19 bases between them. This CDR3 comprises 14 residues. The CDR3: CSASLTLNRGEQYF. The CDR3 region has the DNA TGCAGTGCTAGTCTTACATTAAACCGGGGAGAGCAGTACTTC.

This clone has just a few counts. The chain has TRBV3-1 (or the pseudogene TRBV3-2) and TRBJ2-7; 7 bases match TRBD1. V was pared by 1 base and J by 3 bases, with 6 bases of the junction left unmatched. The CDR3 has 15 residues. Germline V CDR1 and CDR2: LGHDT, YNNKEL (reference sequence). CDR3 in amino acids: CASSQGAGGYYEQYF. DNA of the CDR3: TGTGCCAGCAGCCAAGGGGCAGGGGGATACTACGAGCAGTACTTC.

The rearrangement joins TRBV6-2 or TRBV6-3 to TRBJ1-1; no reliable D call. The V and J ends lost 4 bases and 6 bases respectively, with 18 bases between them. CDR1 is MNHEY, CDR2 SVGEGT, per germline. The CDR3 loop spans 15 amino acids. The CDR3 protein is CASSSMRVRNPEAFF. The CDR3 coding sequence is TGTGCCAGCAGTTCAATGAGGGTGCGAAATCCTGAAGCTTTCTTT.

The V and J genes are TRBV3-1 (or the pseudogene TRBV3-2) and TRBJ2-3, with 9 bases identical to TRBD2. CDR3 size: 15 residues. CDR1 and CDR2 (germline): LGHDT, YNNKEL (reference sequence). J lost 3 bases, V lost 6 bases, and 7 bases had no gene match. The CDR3: CASRLRGGGTDTQYF. The CDR3 coding sequence is TGTGCCAGCAGACTGCGGGGGGGAGGAACAGATACGCAGTATTTT.

This rearrangement joins TRBV28 to TRBJ1-4, with TRBD1 matching 8 bases. The V segment lost 7 bases and the J segment 0 bases; nucleotides outside the gene matches: 7. The V gene's germline CDR1 is MDHEN and CDR2 SYDVKM. The CDR3 runs 16 residues. Here the CDR3 reads CASTQGQASTNEKLFF. The CDR3 region has the DNA TGTGCCAGCACCCAGGGACAGGCGTCAACTAATGAAAAACTGTTTTTT.

This clone was seen more than once but under ten times. The V gene is TRBV7-9, the J gene TRBJ1-1; unclear D gene. This CDR3 is 14 amino acids long. CDR1 is SEHNR and CDR2 is FQNEAQ in the germline V gene (reference sequence). The V end was cut by 5 bases, the J end by 1 base, with 11 bases between. CDR3 sequence: CASSRFTENTEAFF. DNA for the CDR3: TGTGCCAGCAGCCGATTTACAGAGAACACTGAAGCTTTCTTT.

V is TRBV5-1 and J is TRBJ2-5; maybe TRBD2 (6 bases). Germline values: CDR1 SGHRS, CDR2 YFSETQ. This CDR3 region has 14 residues. The V gene lost 4 bases and the J gene lost 4 bases, with 14 bases spanning the gap. Written as DNA, the CDR3 is TGCGCCAGCAGCGGGGGGACCGTAGGAGAGACCCAGTACTTC. Translation: CASSGGTVGETQYF.

V usage is TRBV7-9 and J usage is TRBJ2-2, with a possible D match to TRBD1 (6 bases). The germline CDR1 and CDR2 sequences are SEHNR and FQNEAQ (reference sequence). V dropped 3 bases and J dropped 7 bases, with 15 bases sitting between them. The CDR3 is 15 amino acids. The CDR3 DNA reads as TGTGCCAGCAGCTTGCAGGACAGTAAAATCGGGGAGCTGTTTTTT. It yields the protein CASSLQDSKIGELFF.

V and J are TRBV27 and TRBJ1-2; D possibly corresponds to TRBD1 (6 bases). Per the germline V gene, CDR1 is MNHEY and CDR2 is SMNVEV (reference sequence). CDR3 length: 15 residues. V was shortened by 2 bases and J by 3 bases, with 13 bases between the two germline ends. The chain's CDR3 is CASSLNTGLDYGYTF. CDR3 in DNA: TGTGCCAGCAGTTTAAACACAGGGTTGGACTATGGCTACACCTTC.

The chain joins TRBV29-1 to TRBJ2-7; 7 nucleotides agree with TRBD1. This CDR3 has 13 residues. V lost 3 bases and J lost 3; bases outside the gene matches: 5. The germline gives CDR1 SQVTM, CDR2 ANQGSEA. CDR3 sequence: CSVDETGSYEQYF. The CDR3 DNA follows: TGCAGCGTTGATGAGACAGGGAGCTACGAGCAGTACTTC.

This chain joins TRBV5-1 and TRBJ2-3; 8 bases line up with TRBD2. The CDR3 is 20 residues long. Germline loops: CDR1 SGHRS, CDR2 YFSETQ. The trim removed 0 bases at V and 0 bases at J, leaving 15 bases unmatched. For the CDR3, the DNA is TGCGCCAGCAGCTTGGAGTTTATCACGGGACTAGGAGGAAGCACAGATACGCAGTATTTT. It is translated as CASSLEFITGLGGSTDTQYF.